Below are 25 T cell receptor beta chains sequenced from a single sample in a study of blood T cell repertoires in COVID-19. Sequencing was performed with immunoSEQ multiplex PCR; in TCRdb, only in-frame clones are kept and a portion is missing. The table includes 250,000 or so clones, 70% to 90% detected once. Sequenced material: PBMCs or T cells enriched from blood (not recorded which). Receptor source: a woman in her fifties or sixties who had recovered from COVID-19.

The chain links TRBV18 to TRBJ2-7; D is possibly TRBD2 (5 bases). Trimming stripped 2 bases from V and 5 bases from J, with 10 bases between. Germline lookup yields CDR1 KGHSH and CDR2 LQKENI. This CDR3 spans 13 amino acids. The CDR3 spells CASSPGGVDEQYF. As DNA, the CDR3 is TGTGCCAGCTCACCAGGAGGCGTCGACGAGCAGTACTTC.

V is TRBV7-6 and J is TRBJ2-1, with 10 bases identical to TRBD2. The germline V gene encodes CDR1 SGHVS and CDR2 FNYEAQ. The CDR3 extends over 15 amino acids. Trimming removed 2 bases from V and 8 bases from J; junction bases left unmatched: 6. CDR3 region: CASSLFEREGYEQFF. In DNA form, the CDR3 reads TGTGCCAGCAGCTTATTCGAGCGGGAGGGGTATGAGCAGTTCTTC. Combining the CDR3 with reference TRBV7-6 and TRBJ2-1 gives the whole variable domain GAGVSQSPRYKVTKRGQDVALRCDPISGHVSLYWYRQALGQGPEFLTYFNYEAQQDKSGLPNDRFSAERPEGSISTLTIQRTEQRDSAMYRCASSLFEREGYEQFFGPGTRLTVL.

This clone was counted only a few times. The V and J genes are TRBV2 and TRBJ2-5; weak D call: TRBD2 (6 bases). The V and J ends lost 6 bases and 4 bases respectively, with 9 bases between them. This CDR3 region has 12 residues. The germline V gene has CDR1 SNHLY and CDR2 FYNNEI. This CDR3 is CASSGGSETQYF. The CDR3 DNA is TGTGCCAGCAGCGGAGGGTCAGAGACCCAGTACTTC.

J is TRBJ1-1 and V is TRBV28; 8 nucleotides line up with TRBD1. CDR1 and CDR2 (germline): MDHEN, SYDVKM. J lost 3 bases, V lost 3 bases, and 3 bases had no gene match. The CDR3 consists of 14 residues. The CDR3 DNA follows: TGTGCCAGCAGTTTCGTGGACAGGGACACTGAAGCTTTCTTT. Its translation: CASSFVDRDTEAFF.

The genes are TRBV7-2 and TRBJ1-2, with D hard to call. The CDR3 covers 15 residues. Per the germline V gene, CDR1 is SGHTA and CDR2 is FQGNSA. Trimming cost V 6 bases and J 4 bases, with 18 bases left between them. CDR3: CASRDREVTSYGYTF. The DNA of the CDR3 is TGTGCCAGCAGGGATCGAGAGGTTACATCCTATGGCTACACCTTC.

J is TRBJ1-6 and V is TRBV5-1; TRBD1 is a possible D gene (5 bases). This CDR3 spans 14 amino acids. V was pared by 1 base and J by 9 bases, with 11 bases between. Germline V gene lookup returns CDR1 SGHRS and CDR2 YFSETQ. This chain's CDR3 is CASSLLGGGSPLHF. DNA of the CDR3: TGCGCCAGCAGCTTGTTGGGGGGGGGTTCACCCCTCCACTTT.

Turning to this clone: Other nucleotide sequences in the sample specify the same CDR3. The chain combines TRBV21-1 with TRBJ2-3; the D call in the table, TRBD1, was not verified against the DNA. TRBV21-1 is noted as a pseudogene. This CDR3 is built from 14 residues. CDR3 coding DNA: TGTGCCAGCAGCAAACAGGGCTACACAGATACGCAGTATTTT. It encodes CASSKQGYTDTQYF.

The rearrangement uses TRBV2 and TRBJ1-1; maybe TRBD1 (5 bases). V lost 5 bases and J 2 bases, leaving 24 bases between the germline ends. Per the germline V gene, CDR1 is SNHLY and CDR2 is FYNNEI. The CDR3 spans 18 residues. The CDR3 protein is CASSKRASEAGRNTEAFF. For the CDR3, the DNA is TGTGCCAGCAGTAAACGGGCCTCCGAGGCGGGGCGAAACACTGAAGCTTTCTTT. Using reference TRBV2 and TRBJ1-1 for the parts outside the CDR3, the full variable domain is EPEVTQTPSHQVTQMGQEVILRCVPISNHLYFYWYRQILGQKVEFLVSFYNNEISEKSEIFDDQFSVERPDGSNFTLKIRSTKLEDSAMYFCASSKRASEAGRNTEAFFGQGTRLTVV.

V is TRBV6-5 and J is TRBJ2-1, with 8 bases aligning to TRBD1. The CDR3 covers 13 residues. V trimming: 8 bases; J trimming: 10 bases; junction bases outside the gene matches: 10. Per germline, CDR1 MNHEY and CDR2 SVGAGI. This CDR3 is CASGRTGNREQFF. CDR3 sequence (DNA): TGTGCCAGCGGGCGGACAGGGAATAGGGAGCAGTTCTTC.

The CDR3 coding sequence is TGTGCCAGCAGTCCAGGATGGTTTGGCGCTTTCTTT. As protein: CASSPGWFGAFF. The chain recombines TRBV28 with TRBJ1-1; no clear D gene. The length of the CDR3 is 12 residues. Germline V gene sequence: CDR1 MDHEN, CDR2 SYDVKM. Trimming stripped 5 bases from V and 11 bases from J, with 15 bases between.

The rearrangement joins TRBV29-1 to TRBJ2-2; no clear D gene. The CDR3 runs to 11 residues. Looked up from germline, CDR1 is SQVTM and CDR2 is ANQGSEA. V lost 7 bases and J 1 base, leaving 4 bases between the germline ends. CDR3 DNA sequence: TGCAGCGGCGGGAACACCGGGGAGCTGTTTTTT. Translating gives CSGGNTGELFF.

This chain connects TRBV2 to TRBJ2-3; possible D gene TRBD1, 6 bases. The germline V and J ends were trimmed by 7 bases and 2 bases, with 16 bases remaining between them. This CDR3 has 15 amino acids. Germline CDR1 SNHLY, CDR2 FYNNEI. The CDR3 is CASTAGTQITDTQYF. The CDR3 bases are TGTGCCAGCACAGCCGGGACACAGATCACAGATACGCAGTATTTT.

The genes are TRBV10-2 and TRBJ2-1; the D is unclear. Germline CDR1 WSHSY, CDR2 SAAADI. V was trimmed by 7 bases and J by 2 bases, leaving 12 bases between them. This CDR3 has 14 residues. CDR3 residues: CASTDTSTYNEQFF. In nucleotides, the CDR3 is TGCGCCAGCACTGACACGAGCACCTACAATGAGCAGTTCTTC.

V and J are TRBV7-6 and TRBJ2-7; maybe TRBD1 (6 bases). The germline V and J ends were trimmed by 5 bases and 6 bases, with 20 bases remaining between them. CDR3 length: 15 amino acids. Germline-derived CDR1 and CDR2 are SGHVS and FNYEAQ. CDR3 nucleotides: TGTGCCAGCAGCCCACAGGGCGGCAGGGGAACCGAGCAGTACTTC. Translated: CASSPQGGRGTEQYF.

This chain uses TRBV5-4 with TRBJ2-2, with D possibly being TRBD1 (6 bases). Trimming took off 2 bases at V and 6 bases at J, with 14 bases between the two ends. The CDR3 sequence is 15 residues long. CDR1 is SGHNT and CDR2 is YYREEE in the germline V gene (reference sequence). The CDR3 region is CASSFQQGIAGELFF. The CDR3 coding sequence is TGTGCCAGCAGCTTCCAACAGGGTATAGCCGGGGAGCTGTTTTTT.

V usage is TRBV29-1 and J usage is TRBJ2-3; maybe TRBD2 (6 bases). This CDR3 is built from 12 residues. The V gene's germline CDR1 is SQVTM and CDR2 ANQGSEA. V dropped 7 bases and J dropped 4 bases, with 12 bases sitting between them. The CDR3 DNA reads TGCAGCGCAAGTAGCGGACCAGATACGCAGTATTTT. It specifies CSASSGPDTQYF.

This clone was seen only a few times. This chain's CDR3 is CASSSIQDYLDTQYF. The CDR3 region has the DNA TGTGCCAGCAGTTCTATCCAGGACTACCTGGATACGCAGTATTTT. This chain uses TRBV28 with TRBJ2-3; the D gene is possibly TRBD2 (6 bases). The CDR3 is 15 amino acids. V was clipped by 4 bases and J by 6 bases, with 17 bases between them. Germline assignment: CDR1 MDHEN and CDR2 SYDVKM.

This clone came up a few times. V and J are TRBV2 and TRBJ1-6; maybe TRBD1 (5 bases). Trimming cost V 9 bases and J 3 bases, with 15 bases left between them. Germline V gene lookup returns CDR1 SNHLY and CDR2 FYNNEI. The CDR3 spans 15 residues. In DNA form, the CDR3 reads TGTGCCAGTCAGACAGATCCGAACTATAATTCACCCCTCCACTTT. Its protein is CASQTDPNYNSPLHF.

In nucleotides, the CDR3 is TGTGCCAGCAGTGATACAGGGGGCGGTGAGCAGTTCTTC. It is translated as CASSDTGGGEQFF. J is TRBJ2-1 and V is TRBV2; 9 bases are shared with TRBD1. V gave up 3 bases and J gave up 9 bases; unmatched junction bases: 3. CDR1 and CDR2 (germline): SNHLY, FYNNEI. This CDR3 is 13 amino acids long.

This chain links TRBV9 with TRBJ2-3; TRBD2 matches at 9 bases. Germline V gene data show CDR1 as SGDLS and CDR2 as YYNGEE. This CDR3 is 15 amino acids long. The V and J ends lost 2 bases and 2 bases, in that order; junction bases with no gene match: 3. The CDR3 bases are TGTGCCAGCAGCGTGACTAGCGGAAACACAGATACGCAGTATTTT. Translated: CASSVTSGNTDTQYF.

This clone has only a few counts. The chain combines TRBV7-9 with TRBJ2-1; 10 nucleotides match TRBD2. The germline CDR1 and CDR2 sequences are SEHNR and FQNEAQ (reference sequence). The length of the CDR3 is 16 residues. The V and J ends lost 5 bases and 5 bases, in that order; junction bases with no gene match: 9. The DNA for the CDR3 is TGTGCCAGCAGCGCCTCACTAGCGGGGTGGGACAATGAGCAGTTCTTC. This translates into CASSASLAGWDNEQFF.

This clone has only a few counts. The chain combines TRBV27 with TRBJ1-1; 8 bases are shared with TRBD1. This CDR3 is built from 14 residues. Trimming removed 3 bases from V and 5 bases from J; junction bases left unmatched: 5. The germline gives CDR1 MNHEY, CDR2 SMNVEV (reference sequence). Here the CDR3 reads CASSLGRGLTEAFF. CDR3 in DNA: TGTGCCAGCAGTTTGGGCAGGGGGCTGACTGAAGCTTTCTTT.

This clone was seen just once. The chain couples TRBV7-9 to TRBJ1-2; maybe TRBD1 (6 bases). Germline values: CDR1 SEHNR, CDR2 FQNEAQ (reference sequence). V lost 5 bases, J lost 6 bases, and 13 bases lay in between. This CDR3 region has 13 residues. CDR3 protein: CASSPQGGNGYTF. The CDR3 nucleotides are TGTGCCAGCAGCCCACAGGGAGGGAATGGCTACACCTTC.

V and J are TRBV5-1 and TRBJ1-6; D might be TRBD1 (5 bases). With 0 bases removed from V and 9 bases from J, the gap between germline ends came to 13 bases. CDR3 length: 15 amino acids. Per the germline V gene, CDR1 is SGHRS and CDR2 is YFSETQ. The CDR3 protein is CASSLGGEGLSPLHF. The CDR3 coding sequence is TGCGCCAGCAGCTTGGGTGGGGAGGGGCTTTCACCCCTCCACTTT.

This chain connects TRBV19 to TRBJ2-5, with D maybe TRBD2 (6 bases). Trimming shortened V by 7 bases and J by 5 bases, and 17 bases separated the two germline ends. Germline V gene data show CDR1 as LNHDA and CDR2 as SQIVND (reference sequence). The CDR3 has 14 amino acids. CDR3 residues: CASKSSGGKETQYF. In DNA, the CDR3 is TGTGCCAGTAAATCAAGTGGAGGGAAGGAGACCCAGTACTTC. The complete variable domain, with remaining parts taken from reference TRBV19 and TRBJ2-5, reads DGGITQSPKYLFRKEGQNVTLSCEQNLNHDAMYWYRQDPGQGLRLIYYSQIVNDFQKGDIAEGYSVSREKKESFPLTVTSAQKNPTAFYLCASKSSGGKETQYFGPGTRLLVL.